The sequence of this T cell receptor beta chain was determined in a study of graft-versus-host responses after intestinal transplantation. The wider study: Recipients were all induced with anti-thymocyte globulin, then given tacrolimus and steroids for 3 to 4 years.

CD4 and CD8 responders that proliferated in the reaction were FACS-sorted. Study-wide results and caveats: Allografts carried high graft-versus-host to host-versus-graft clonal ratios in patients having graft-donor T cell macrochimerism. Some GvH clones appeared in ileal mucosa or blood before recipient bone marrow.

Produced via immunoSEQ multiplex PCR; TCRdb's table is partial and in-frame only. The sample lists about 15,000 clones; roughly a third were seen once. This TCR came from a human patient who received an intestinal transplant. The sample consisted of alloreactive CD4+ T cells from a mixed lymphocyte reaction culture, taken before intestinal transplant. The subset denotes: CFSE-low proliferating T cells sorted from roughly six-day pre-transplant mixed lymphocyte reaction (GvH or HvG direction).

In DNA, the CDR3 is TGTGCCAGCAGTCCCCCGAAGGGGAACTATGGCTACACCTTC. It codes for CASSPPKGNYGYTF. The gene calls are TRBV28 and TRBJ1-2; tentative D call: TRBD1 (5 bases). The germline gives CDR1 MDHEN, CDR2 SYDVKM. V lost 5 bases and J 2 bases, leaving 12 bases between the germline ends. The CDR3 contains 14 residues.